The rows below give T cell receptor beta chains drawn from one sample of a study of blood T cell repertoires in COVID-19. TCRdb's table, derived via immunoSEQ multiplex PCR, lists solely in-frame clones and lacks some. The table has almost 55,000 clones, approximately 90% seen once. What was sequenced was peripheral blood. Receptor source: a human donor in a cohort sampled during active COVID-19. CDR3s include the opening cysteine and the closing phenylalanine or tryptophan. D genes are given only for firm matches.

j_call	d_call	v_call	cdr3_aa	cdr3_nt
TRBJ2-5	TRBD2	TRBV9	CASSVGLAGGLVETQYF	TGTGCCAGCAGCGTAGGGCTAGCGGGGGGGCTGGTGGAGACCCAGTACTTC
TRBJ2-7	TRBD1	TRBV7-2	CASSLTGTPLDPYEQYF	TGTGCCAGCAGCTTGACAGGGACCCCCCTGGATCCCTACGAGCAGTACTTC
TRBJ1-4	TRBD1	TRBV18	CASSGTGPREKLFF	TGTGCCAGCTCCGGGACAGGGCCGAGAGAAAAACTGTTTTTT
TRBJ2-2	-	TRBV11-2	CASSSGNFANTGELFF	TGTGCCAGCAGCTCGGGGAACTTCGCGAACACCGGGGAGCTGTTTTTT
TRBJ2-1	-	TRBV9	CASSSRPGDSEQFF	TGTGCCAGCAGCTCCCGACCCGGGGATTCTGAGCAGTTCTTC
TRBJ1-2	TRBD1	TRBV5-1	CASSYHDRGPRGYTF	TGCGCCAGCAGCTATCACGACAGGGGGCCGCGGGGCTACACCTTC
TRBJ1-1	-	TRBV25-1	CASSEYRGMNTEAFF	TGTGCCAGCAGTGAATACCGGGGTATGAACACTGAAGCTTTCTTT
TRBJ2-3	-	TRBV5-8	CASTPWPLTDTQYF	TGTGCCAGCACCCCCTGGCCTCTCACAGATACGCAGTATTTT
TRBJ2-1	TRBD1	TRBV19	CASSIVHLRGLFF	TGTGCCAGTAGTATAGTTCACCTGAGGGGGCTGTTCTTC
TRBJ2-1	TRBD2	TRBV4-1	CASSQVTPTSGRGNEQFF	TGCGCCAGCAGCCAAGTTACTCCGACTAGCGGGAGAGGTAATGAGCAGTTCTTC